Listed here are 23 T cell receptor beta chains from one sample, sequenced in a study of T cell repertoires in cytomegalovirus infection. TCRdb fed the reads into MiXCR, producing one record per CDR3 protein. The table includes around 490,000 distinct CDR3 sequences, more than 25% detected once. Material for sequencing was PBMCs. Receptor source: a human donor in good health (CMV status not recorded). Some clones in this sample may be carry-over from other donors' samples.

This clonotype was seen just once. The CDR3 here is CASSEDGGPETQYF. CDR3 coding DNA: TGTGCCAGCAGTGAAGATGGGGGGCCAGAGACCCAGTACTTC. The V call is TRBV6-4, the J call TRBJ2-5; D could derive from TRBD1 or TRBD2 (6 bases each). Trimming took 3 bases from V and 4 from J, leaving 12 bases between them. CDR3 size: 14 residues. CDR1 and CDR2 from the germline V gene are MRHNA and SNTAGT.

The chain links TRBV7-2 to TRBJ1-2; D may be TRBD1 (5 bases). CDR1 and CDR2 from the germline V gene are SGHTA and FQGNSA. This CDR3 contains 15 residues. Trimming took 4 bases from V and 5 from J, leaving 17 bases between them. The CDR3 reads CASSSAGGAQYGYTF. The CDR3 nucleotides read TGTGCCAGCAGCTCAGCCGGGGGAGCTCAATATGGCTACACCTTC.

The CDR3 nucleotides are TGTGCCACCAACCAGATGAACACCGGGGAGCTGTTTTTT. Translated: CATNQMNTGELFF. The chain combines TRBV24-1 with TRBJ2-2; D is undetermined. The CDR3 spans 13 residues. The V and J ends lost 8 bases and 1 base respectively, with 7 bases between them. In germline, CDR1 is KGHDR, CDR2 SFDVKD.

The chain couples TRBV7-2 to TRBJ1-3; no firm D call. From germline, CDR1 is SGHTA and CDR2 FQGNSA. Trimming took 5 bases from V and 0 from J, leaving 8 bases between them. This CDR3 region has 14 residues. The CDR3 DNA reads as TGTGCCAGCAGCGGGGTGGCCTCTGGAAACACCATATATTTT. This codes for CASSGVASGNTIYF.

This chain connects TRBV20-1 to TRBJ2-5; 8 bases align to TRBD2. CDR1 and CDR2 (germline): DFQATT, SNEGSKA (reference sequence). CDR3 size: 11 residues. V was pared by 6 bases and J by 5 bases, with 2 bases of the junction left unmatched. This chain's CDR3 is CSAGGGETQYF. CDR3 in DNA: TGCAGTGCCGGGGGGGGGGAGACCCAGTACTTC.

The chain uses TRBV4-1 and TRBJ2-4; TRBD2 matches 7 bases. This CDR3 has 14 amino acids. With 1 base clipped from V and 8 bases from J, the junction kept 5 bases outside the gene matches. Per the germline V gene, CDR1 is MGHRA and CDR2 is YSYEKL. In DNA, the CDR3 is TGCGCCAGCAGCCAAGCTGGGGGGGTGGACATTCAGTACTTC. Its translation: CASSQAGGVDIQYF.

This clonotype turned up a few times. This chain uses TRBV10-3 with TRBJ2-1; 7 bases are a match to TRBD1. Losses at the gene ends were 10 bases for V and 2 bases for J; bases not matched to a gene: 8. Per the germline V gene, CDR1 is ENHRY and CDR2 is SYGVKD. This CDR3 has 14 amino acids. DNA of the CDR3: TGTGCCACCATGGGTGACAGGGCCTACAATGAGCAGTTCTTC. Its protein product is CATMGDRAYNEQFF.

This clonotype appeared a single time. V and J are TRBV20-1 and TRBJ1-5; 7 positions agree with TRBD1. The junction had 8 bases not matched to a gene; V was cut back by 8 bases and J by 1 base. The CDR3 is 14 amino acids. In germline, CDR1 is DFQATT, CDR2 SNEGSKA (reference sequence). The CDR3 loop reads CSTRKGQSNQPQHF. CDR3 sequence (DNA): TGCAGTACCCGGAAGGGACAGAGCAATCAGCCCCAGCATTTT.

This clonotype showed up many times. The rearrangement uses TRBV7-6 and TRBJ2-1; tentative D call: TRBD2 (5 bases). CDR3 length: 15 amino acids. The germline V and J ends were trimmed by 5 bases and 6 bases, with 17 bases remaining between them. In germline, CDR1 is SGHVS, CDR2 FNYEAQ. For the CDR3, the DNA is TGTGCCAGCAGCCCCCACCAGCGGTCTATCAATGAGCAGTTCTTC. Encoded protein: CASSPHQRSINEQFF.

The V and J genes are TRBV19 and TRBJ1-2, with 8 bases lining up with TRBD1. From germline, CDR1 is LNHDA and CDR2 SQIVND (reference sequence). V lost 7 bases to trimming and J lost 8 bases; unmatched junction nucleotides: 15. This CDR3 contains 15 residues. The CDR3 DNA follows: TGTGCCAGTACCAAACTCGGACAGGGAATAGGGGGCTACACCTTC. Encoded protein: CASTKLGQGIGGYTF.

This clonotype was observed many times. J is TRBJ2-6 and V is TRBV6-6, with D unclear. The CDR3 spans 15 residues. V was pared by 2 bases and J by 1 base, with 6 bases between. Germline CDR1 reads MNHNY; CDR2 reads SVGAGI (reference sequence). CDR3: CASSYEGSGANVLTF. The CDR3 nucleotides are TGTGCCAGCAGTTACGAAGGTTCTGGGGCCAACGTCCTGACTTTC.

V is TRBV27 and J is TRBJ2-1, with D possibly matching TRBD2 (7 bases). The CDR3 totals 16 residues. The V end lost 3 bases, the J end lost 5 bases, and 17 bases lay between the germline ends. Germline V gene sequence: CDR1 MNHEY, CDR2 SMNVEV (reference sequence). This chain's CDR3 is CASSFLTGGRDNEQFF. The CDR3 bases are TGTGCCAGCAGTTTTCTTACGGGGGGCCGGGACAATGAGCAGTTCTTC.

The rearrangement links TRBV7-9 to TRBJ1-1; D unresolved. V was clipped by 5 bases and J by 6 bases, with 16 bases between them. CDR3 length: 14 amino acids. Germline lookup yields CDR1 SEHNR and CDR2 FQNEAQ (reference sequence). DNA of the CDR3: TGTGCCAGCAGCACCTACCAAGGGAGGTCTGAAGCTTTCTTT. As protein: CASSTYQGRSEAFF.

The rearrangement joins TRBV7-6 to TRBJ2-5; 9 bases are shared with TRBD1. Germline CDR1 is SGHVS and CDR2 is FNYEAQ. V lost 5 bases and J lost 4; bases outside the gene matches: 8. The CDR3 is 15 amino acids. CDR3 sequence: CASSKPTGGGETQYF. The CDR3 region has the DNA TGTGCCAGCAGCAAGCCGACAGGGGGAGGAGAGACCCAGTACTTC.

The chain combines TRBV15 with TRBJ1-2; D not resolved. V was shortened by 0 bases and J by 8 bases, with 7 bases between the two germline ends. The germline gives CDR1 LNHNV, CDR2 YYDKDF (reference sequence). The CDR3 sequence is 12 residues long. The CDR3 DNA sequence: TGTGCCACCAGCAGAGATAGGGAAGGCTACACCTTC. It yields the protein CATSRDREGYTF.

This rearrangement joins TRBV6-5 to TRBJ1-3; D is undetermined. There are 15 residues in the CDR3. The germline V and J ends were trimmed by 6 bases and 0 bases, with 12 bases remaining between them. Germline CDR1 is MNHEY and CDR2 is SVGAGI. CDR3 sequence: CASSKTTSSGNTIYF. The CDR3 DNA sequence: TGTGCCAGCAGCAAGACAACGAGCTCTGGAAACACCATATATTTT.

A few counts support this clonotype. This chain connects TRBV7-2 to TRBJ1-1; D unclear. V shed 0 bases and J shed 10 bases, with 9 bases lying between them. This CDR3 comprises 12 residues. CDR1 and CDR2 (germline): SGHTA, FQGNSA. This CDR3 is CASSLAGVGAFF. In nucleotides, the CDR3 is TGTGCCAGCAGCTTAGCCGGGGTAGGAGCTTTCTTT.

This clonotype has only a few counts. The genes are TRBV2 and TRBJ1-1; a weak D match, TRBD1 (6 bases). CDR3 size: 16 residues. V lost 8 bases and J lost 0, with 19 bases in between. The germline V gene encodes CDR1 SNHLY and CDR2 FYNNEI. CDR3 bases: TGTGCCAGCGGGGAATGGGACACATACATGAACACTGAAGCTTTCTTT. It is translated as CASGEWDTYMNTEAFF.

This clonotype was found a few times. The V and J genes are TRBV11-2 and TRBJ2-1; D is possibly TRBD2 (6 bases). V lost 5 bases, J lost 8 bases, and 19 bases lay in between. The CDR3 extends over 15 amino acids. The germline V gene encodes CDR1 SGHAT and CDR2 FQNNGV. The CDR3 DNA sequence: TGTGCCAGCAGCAATACCCCCGGGGGAGTTGATGAGCAGTTCTTC. Residues: CASSNTPGGVDEQFF.

The chain has TRBV7-2 and TRBJ2-7; D not resolved. Deletions cut 6 bases from V and 0 bases from J, with 12 bases between. Looked up from germline, CDR1 is SGHTA and CDR2 is FQGNSA. The CDR3 has 14 residues. The CDR3 bases are TGTGCCAGCAGTTCGACTCTAGTCTCCTACGAGCAGTACTTC. As protein: CASSSTLVSYEQYF.

The chain employs TRBV5-1 and TRBJ2-7, with D perhaps TRBD2 (7 bases). CDR1 is SGHRS and CDR2 is YFSETQ in the germline V gene. This CDR3 has 15 residues. The V end was cut by 0 bases, the J end by 5 bases, with 15 bases between. CDR3 in amino acids: CASSLGGGRSNEQYF. The CDR3 DNA is TGCGCCAGCAGCTTGGGCGGGGGCCGGAGCAACGAGCAGTACTTC.

J is TRBJ2-5 and V is TRBV5-6; 9 bases are a match to TRBD2. Germline CDR1 SGHDT, CDR2 YYEEEE. The ends lost 1 base at V and 1 base at J; junction bases unmatched: 5. The CDR3 sequence is 16 residues long. CDR3 sequence reads: CASSLFGREGQETQYF. DNA of the CDR3: TGTGCCAGCAGCTTGTTTGGGCGGGAGGGCCAAGAGACCCAGTACTTC.

This clonotype was detected a few times. The V call is TRBV28, the J call TRBJ2-7, with 9 bases identical to TRBD2. The junction had 8 bases not matched to a gene; V was cut back by 5 bases and J by 6 bases. The length of the CDR3 is 14 residues. Germline CDR1 is MDHEN and CDR2 is SYDVKM. CDR3 DNA sequence: TGTGCCAGCAGTGATCCGGGACTAGCTTCCGAGCAGTACTTC. It encodes CASSDPGLASEQYF.